The 15 T cell receptor beta chains presented below share a single source sample, sequenced in a study of monozygotic twins with inflammatory bowel disease. TCRdb reprocessed the 5' RACE reads; each CDR3 protein has one entry and no DNA is given. The listing records 350,000 to 400,000 distinct CDR3 sequences. The sample consisted of blood. The origin of the receptors is a human donor with ulcerative colitis or Crohn's disease, or a healthy co-twin of an affected twin (not recorded which).

The chain combines TRBV7-9 with TRBJ2-3; the D call of TRBD1 rests on TCRdb alone, since no DNA is present to check it. The CDR3 is made up of 15 amino acids. CDR1 is SEHNR and CDR2 is FQNEAQ in the germline V gene (reference sequence). The CDR3 sequence: CASTPGTGPTDTQYF.

V is TRBV12-3 or TRBV12-4 and J is TRBJ2-1; TCRdb picks TRBD1, but there is no DNA to check that call. CDR3 length: 15 amino acids. The CDR3 loop is CASSLGVTPGDEQFF.

The chain uses TRBV7-2 and TRBJ1-6. Germline values: CDR1 SGHTA, CDR2 FQGNSA. The CDR3 extends over 12 amino acids. The CDR3: CASSLPNSPLHF. The full variable domain, rest sourced from reference TRBV7-2 and TRBJ1-6, is GAGVSQSPSNKVTEKGKDVELRCDPISGHTALYWYRQSLGQGLEFLIYFQGNSAPDKSGLPSDRFSAERTGGSVSTLTIQRTQQEDSAVYLCASSLPNSPLHFGNGTRLTVT.

The chain is built from TRBV12-3 or TRBV12-4 and TRBJ2-7; the TRBD1 assignment by TCRdb is unverifiable without DNA. This CDR3 region has 14 residues. CDR3: CASSSRTESYEQYF.

The gene calls are TRBV2 and TRBJ2-1; TCRdb lists TRBD2, though no DNA is available to test this call. CDR1 and CDR2 (germline): SNHLY, FYNNEI. The CDR3 extends over 15 amino acids. The CDR3 here is CASSVALAVYNEQFF. Drawing the rest from reference TRBV2 and TRBJ2-1, the complete variable domain is EPEVTQTPSHQVTQMGQEVILRCVPISNHLYFYWYRQILGQKVEFLVSFYNNEISEKSEIFDDQFSVERPDGSNFTLKIRSTKLEDSAMYFCASSVALAVYNEQFFGPGTRLTVL.

The chain combines TRBV5-4 with TRBJ2-5; TCRdb's assignment of TRBD2 cannot be checked, as there is no DNA. This CDR3 has 15 amino acids. Germline CDR1 reads SGHNT; CDR2 reads YYREEE (reference sequence). This chain's CDR3 is CASSLERGGTETQYF.

The V and J genes are TRBV3-1 and TRBJ1-1; as DNA is missing, the TRBD1 call by TCRdb cannot be tested. CDR1 is LGHDT and CDR2 is YNNKEL in the germline V gene (reference sequence). There are 14 residues in the CDR3. The CDR3 here is CASSLRDRFTEAFF.

The chain uses TRBV6-1 and TRBJ1-5; the D gene TCRdb calls, TRBD1, cannot be checked with no DNA. Germline CDR1 reads MNHNS; CDR2 reads SASEGT. The CDR3 is made up of 14 amino acids. The CDR3 spells CASSERPPGQPQHF.

This sequence joins TRBV29-1 and TRBJ2-1; the TCRdb call, TRBD1, lacks DNA for checking. The CDR3 loop spans 13 amino acids. Germline CDR1 is SQVTM and CDR2 is ANQGSEA. CDR3 residues: CSALRGSGNEQFF.

The V call is TRBV20-1, the J call TRBJ2-6. The CDR3 runs 16 residues. Germline CDR1 and CDR2: DFQATT and SNEGSKA (reference sequence). The CDR3 sequence is CSARDWHPSGANVLTF.

The chain has TRBV30 and TRBJ2-7; without DNA, the TCRdb call of TRBD2 cannot be checked. Germline V CDR1 and CDR2: GTSNPN, SVGIG (reference sequence). The CDR3 covers 14 residues. CDR3 loop: CAWNQIAGPYEQYF.

This CDR3 reads CASSELGSNYGYTF. The V gene is TRBV6-1, the J gene TRBJ1-2. The CDR3 extends over 14 amino acids. From germline, CDR1 is MNHNS and CDR2 SASEGT.

V is TRBV5-1 and J is TRBJ2-1; TCRdb indicates TRBD2, and absent DNA this call remains unverified. Germline V gives CDR1 SGHRS, CDR2 YFSETQ. This CDR3 spans 17 amino acids. The CDR3 region is CASSRLKTRLSYNEQFF.

This chain joins TRBV3-1 and TRBJ2-1; TCRdb's assignment of TRBD2 cannot be checked, as there is no DNA. From germline, CDR1 is LGHDT and CDR2 YNNKEL (reference sequence). This CDR3 spans 17 amino acids. This CDR3 reads CASSQDRAAGGPWEQFF.

The rearrangement uses TRBV12-3 or TRBV12-4 and TRBJ2-1; TCRdb reports TRBD2, a call that lacks DNA to check it against. The CDR3 loop spans 15 amino acids. The CDR3 reads CASSLGLALWDEQFF.